This T cell receptor beta chain was identified during a study of blood T cell repertoires in COVID-19 (dated by TCRdb to 2020 to 2022). Describing the broader study: Samples from collaborators originated in the United States, Italy and Spain and spanned both the acute and convalescent phases of COVID-19. The repertoires were released in a freely available public database meant as a resource for research on the immune response to SARS-CoV-2. Where available, HLA class I and class II types were taken from metadata supplied by the sample provider and were not determined by assay-based typing. Sample metadata almost always included a de-identified subject ID, COVID-19 status, age in years and sex. The dataset comprised deeply sampled blood TCRbeta repertoires from subjects exposed to, actively infected with, or recovered from COVID-19. The samples were drawn from the first 160 participants of the ongoing ImmuneRACE study and from under 1,500 subjects provided by 6 global collaborators. The material from the prospective study consisted of cDNA or gDNA derived from T cells, B-cell-depleted T cells, or PBMCs. Paper-wide results and their limitations: Clinical and demographic metadata were provided uncurated, with the amount varying by source and participant.

TCRbeta CDR3 regions were amplified from genomic DNA by means of the immunoSEQ Assay, a bias-controlled multiplex PCR. The authors processed their data as follows. The number of nucleated cells in each sample was estimated by amplification of reference gene primers within the assay. To quantify the absolute abundance of each unique TCRbeta CDR3 rearrangement, sequence reads were collapsed and filtered. Productive Simpson clonality was computed per sample as the square root of Simpson's diversity index over productive rearrangements. In its TCRdb copy, this immuneACCESS table keeps in-frame sequences only and misses some clones. Where compared with another copy, unresolved V genes explain less than half of these, and the others have no known cause. The V and J calls and clone size come from that table; D and trimming were worked out from the DNA. Present in this sample are approximately 170,000 clones, approximately 91% of which were seen just once. In total, the top ten clones hold around 5.1% of the sample.

V trim: 4 bases; J trim: 7 bases; unmatched bases: 8. The germline V gene provides CDR1 MNHEY and CDR2 SVGAGI. From cysteine to phenylalanine, the CDR3 is 15 amino acids long. Only the CDR3 DNA is retained, 45 bases long and in frame from the first base. With regard to this clone: The clone's antigen remains unknown. Base quality data are lacking; no much larger clone is found one base away.

One collaborating source in Seattle enrolled patients while the patients were actively infected and followed the patients over time throughout the course of disease. Collaborating institutions collected whole blood in K2EDTA tubes following their own protocols. For TCRbeta analysis, collaborators shipped samples as frozen whole blood, isolated PBMCs, or DNA extracted from either of those sample types. The clonotype originates from a man between 18 and 29 years old with COVID-19, enrolled during active disease. Rearrangement joined TRBV6-5 to TRBJ2-2; 8 junctional bases match TRBD1. Sequenced material: peripheral blood. The DNA is TGTGCCAGCAGTTTGGACAGGGAAATATACGGGGAGCTGTTTTTT. This yields the protein CASSLDREIYGELFF.